This T cell receptor (beta chain) emerged from a study of blood T cell repertoires in COVID-19 (dated by TCRdb to 2018 to 2021). About the investigation overall: Samples covering the acute and convalescent phases of COVID-19 were provided by collaborators in the United States, Italy and Spain. The prospective study material was composed of cDNA or gDNA derived from T cells, B-cell-depleted T cells, or PBMCs. The dataset comprised deeply sampled blood TCRbeta repertoires from subjects exposed to, actively infected with, or recovered from COVID-19. The repertoires were released in a freely available public database intended as a resource for research on the immune response to SARS-CoV-2. The samples were drawn from two sources: the first 160 participants of the ongoing ImmuneRACE study, and 950 to 1,500 subjects contributed by 6 global collaborators. The sample metadata nearly always contained a de-identified subject ID, COVID-19 status, age in years and sex. Where HLA class I and class II types were available, the types were taken from metadata supplied by the sample provider, not from assay-based typing. Study-wide conclusions, independent of this receptor: How much clinical and demographic metadata was included differed by source and by participant, and the metadata was provided uncurated.

From its cysteine to its phenylalanine, the CDR3 spans 14 amino acids. The sequence is cut down to CDR3 DNA, 42 bases in frame from base 1. CDR1 and CDR2, looked up from the germline V gene (reference sequence), are LNHDA and SQIVND. The germline V and J ends show losses of 6 bases and 0 bases respectively, and no gene match explains 1 base of the junction. The immunoSEQ Assay, a bias-controlled multiplex PCR, was used to amplify TCRbeta CDR3 regions from genomic DNA. Under the source paper's analysis protocol: The number of nucleated cells in each sample was estimated by amplification of reference gene primers within the assay. Sequence reads were collapsed and filtered to measure the absolute abundance of every unique TCRbeta CDR3 rearrangement. For each sample, productive Simpson clonality was calculated by taking the square root of Simpson's diversity index across productive rearrangements. TCRdb mirrors the immuneACCESS table, restricted to in-frame sequences. Some clones are absent from its copies; in checked studies, under half trace to an unresolved V gene, and the reason for the others is unknown. V and J calls and clone size are copied from that table; D and trimming were computed from the DNA. The sample table contains 150,000 to 180,000 clones; only one count was recorded for roughly 81% of them. The ten most abundant clones make up more than 6.5% of the sample.

With regard to this clone: What this receptor recognizes is not known. The record has no base qualities; no much larger clone is one base away.

In Seattle, one collaborating source enrolled patients while the infection was active and tracked those patients longitudinally over the course of disease. The collaborating institutions used their own protocols to collect whole blood in K2EDTA tubes. For TCRbeta analysis, collaborator samples were shipped as frozen whole blood, as isolated PBMCs, or as DNA extracted from either sample type. The chain is encoded by TRBV19 joined to TRBJ2-3; the junction holds 9 bases that match TRBD1. Source material: peripheral blood. This clonotype was obtained from a woman in her fifties or sixties with COVID-19, enrolled during active disease. The DNA is as follows: TGTGCCAGTAGGGGGACAGGGAGCACAGATACGCAGTATTTT. Translation gives CASRGTGSTDTQYF. The full variable domain, completed from the reference TRBV19 and TRBJ2-3 proteins outside the CDR3, reads DGGITQSPKYLFRKEGQNVTLSCEQNLNHDAMYWYRQDPGQGLRLIYYSQIVNDFQKGDIAEGYSVSREKKESFPLTVTSAQKNPTAFYLCASRGTGSTDTQYFGPGTRLTVL.